This T cell receptor (beta chain) was captured in a study of shared clonotypes between healthy human individuals. Donors comprised healthy HIV-negative adults lacking recent acute infections or vaccinations. CDR1 and CDR2 (germline): GTSNPN, SVGIG (reference sequence). V was clipped by 4 bases and J by 2 bases, with 21 bases between them. The CDR3 sequence is 18 residues long. Produced via immunoSEQ multiplex PCR; TCRdb's table is partial and in-frame only. The data hold around 1 million clones, with around 80% observed a single time. Remarks on this clone: The antigen is unknown.

General study points: Of the naive CD4 clonotypes, approximately 5% were shared across a few donors. Against clonotypes common to all four donors, non-shared ones had lower generation probabilities.

V and J are TRBV30 and TRBJ2-6; TRBD1 is a possible D gene (6 bases). Sequencing was done on a sample of memory CD4+ T cells sorted from blood. Subset denoted: CD45RA-negative fraction. The receptor was isolated from a man aged 18-30 years in good health. For the CDR3, the DNA is TGTGCCTGGACAAGTTCAAAGCGAGGGACACCTGGGGCCAACGTCCTGACTTTC. Its protein is CAWTSSKRGTPGANVLTF.